This record concerns one T cell receptor (beta chain) sequence. What it binds is not known. The sample is drawn from a study of regulatory dendritic cells for organ transplantation. Points from the study as a whole: Memory CD8+ T cells were the most oligoclonal; naive cells were highly diverse. Resting memory CD8+ T cells held the most alloreactive clonotypes.

There are 16 residues in the CDR3. The germline CDR1 and CDR2 sequences are LNHNV and YYDKDF (reference sequence). V lost 7 bases, J lost 3 bases, and 13 bases stayed unmatched. TCRdb's copy holds only in-frame clones and misses some; the assay was immunoSEQ multiplex PCR. The table records 29,000 or so clones, approximately 79% of them present only once. The sequenced sample was memory CD4+ T cells from blood. Subset defined: CD45RO+ memory T cells. This sequence originates from a human donor in good health. The gene calls are TRBV15 and TRBJ2-5; 8 bases map to TRBD2. The CDR3 protein is CATMRTGGLGKETQYF. The DNA for the CDR3 is TGTGCCACCATGAGAACGGGGGGGCTTGGGAAAGAGACCCAGTACTTC.